Shown below are 10 T cell receptor beta chains from a single sample sequenced in a study of T-cell memory formation after mild COVID-19. MiXCR was run by TCRdb on the 5' RACE reads, yielding one entry per CDR3 protein. The repertoire consists of about 440,000 distinct CDR3 sequences, with 20% occurring once and the leading ten covering roughly 8%. The sequenced sample was PBMCs or a T cell subset sorted from them (not recorded which). The source is an adult woman who had mild COVID-19 (a few samples of this study predate the infection). Cell type and time point are not known.

This clonotype was counted ten times or more. The chain combines TRBV6-6 with TRBJ2-1, with D possibly being TRBD2 (6 bases). Trimming took 6 bases from V and 4 from J, leaving 19 bases between them. This CDR3 comprises 16 residues. The germline V gene has CDR1 MNHNY and CDR2 SVGAGI (reference sequence). The CDR3 sequence: CASSNGGRGAYNEQFF. CDR3 DNA sequence: TGTGCCAGCAGCAACGGGGGACGGGGAGCTTACAATGAGCAGTTCTTC.

This clonotype was found a few times. The chain links TRBV19 to TRBJ2-1, with D perhaps TRBD2 (5 bases). In germline, CDR1 is LNHDA, CDR2 SQIVND (reference sequence). The V gene lost 5 bases and the J gene lost 3 bases, with 14 bases spanning the gap. This CDR3 spans 15 amino acids. This CDR3 reads CASSGLANLYNEQFF. The CDR3 region has the DNA TGTGCCAGTAGTGGGCTAGCAAATCTCTACAATGAGCAGTTCTTC. The complete variable domain, with remaining parts taken from reference TRBV19 and TRBJ2-1, reads DGGITQSPKYLFRKEGQNVTLSCEQNLNHDAMYWYRQDPGQGLRLIYYSQIVNDFQKGDIAEGYSVSREKKESFPLTVTSAQKNPTAFYLCASSGLANLYNEQFFGPGTRLTVL.

This clonotype was seen a single time. The rearrangement joins TRBV25-1 to TRBJ2-2, with 9 positions matching TRBD1. J was trimmed by 7 bases and V by 2 bases; bases with no gene match: 5. The CDR3 consists of 15 residues. CDR1 MGHDK and CDR2 SYGVNS come from the germline V gene. The CDR3 protein is CASSETGGKGGELFF. The CDR3, as DNA: TGTGCCAGCAGTGAAACAGGGGGCAAGGGCGGGGAGCTGTTTTTT.

This chain links TRBV6-1 with TRBJ2-2; 7 nucleotides align to TRBD1. Germline V gene sequence: CDR1 MNHNS, CDR2 SASEGT. The CDR3 length is 13 residues. With V trimmed by 11 bases and J by 5 bases, 8 bases remained unmatched. The CDR3 coding sequence is TGTGCCTCCGAGGGACAGAGAACCGGGGAGCTGTTTTTT. Residues: CASEGQRTGELFF.

The rearrangement joins TRBV27 to TRBJ2-2, with D uncertain. V lost 7 bases and J 4 bases, leaving 7 bases between the germline ends. This CDR3 spans 12 amino acids. CDR1 and CDR2 (germline): MNHEY, SMNVEV (reference sequence). The CDR3 nucleotides read TGTGCCAGCATCAGGAGCACCGGGGAGCTGTTTTTT. The encoded protein is CASIRSTGELFF.

The chain carries TRBV6-6 and TRBJ1-4; tentative D call: TRBD1 (5 bases). This CDR3 has 15 amino acids. Trimming cost V 2 bases and J 8 bases, with 15 bases left between them. CDR1 MNHNY and CDR2 SVGAGI come from the germline V gene (reference sequence). The DNA of the CDR3 is TGTGCCAGCAGTTACGAGGGGATTAGCCCGGAAAAACTGTTTTTT. It specifies CASSYEGISPEKLFF.

The genes are TRBV20-1 and TRBJ2-3, with D perhaps TRBD1 or TRBD2 (5 bases each). The germline CDR1 and CDR2 sequences are DFQATT and SNEGSKA (reference sequence). V dropped 0 bases and J dropped 10 bases, with 20 bases sitting between them. The CDR3 length is 15 residues. The CDR3, as DNA: TGCAGTGCTAGAGATCGGGACCGGGGCATGTTGGCGCAGTATTTT. This codes for CSARDRDRGMLAQYF.

In nucleotides, the CDR3 is TGTGCCAGCAGCCAAGCCCCTGGCGGGAGGACGAACACCGGGGAGCTGTTTTTT. The encoded protein is CASSQAPGGRTNTGELFF. The chain is built from TRBV14 and TRBJ2-2, with 8 bases identical to TRBD2. Trimming removed 1 base from V and 0 bases from J; junction bases left unmatched: 7. This CDR3 comprises 18 residues. Germline CDR1 reads SGHDN; CDR2 reads FVKESK.

This chain connects TRBV15 to TRBJ2-1; a possible D gene is TRBD2 (5 bases). The CDR3 has 14 amino acids. The V end was cut by 0 bases, the J end by 11 bases, with 14 bases between. Germline loops: CDR1 LNHNV, CDR2 YYDKDF (reference sequence). CDR3 region: CATSRDGGYLKQFF. For the CDR3, the DNA is TGTGCCACCAGCAGAGATGGAGGCTACCTGAAGCAGTTCTTC.

CDR3 in amino acids: CASSYGGGYEQYF. The CDR3 DNA is TGTGCCAGCAGTTACGGGGGAGGGTACGAGCAGTACTTC. The chain has TRBV12-3 or TRBV12-4 and TRBJ2-7, with 7 bases aligning to TRBD2. The CDR3 has 13 amino acids. The trim removed 4 bases at V and 4 bases at J, leaving 4 bases unmatched.